Reported below is one T cell receptor (beta chain). This record belongs to a study of blood T cell repertoires in COVID-19. Study details: The United States, Italy and Spain supplied acute and convalescent COVID-19 samples. PBMCs, B-cell-depleted T cells, or T cells provided the cDNA or gDNA that made up the material.

Sequencing was performed with immunoSEQ multiplex PCR; in TCRdb, only in-frame clones are kept and a portion is missing. The sample has approximately 300,000 clones; 89% are singletons. V was trimmed by 1 base and J by 8 bases, leaving 11 bases between them. This CDR3 region has 13 residues. The chain combines TRBV12-3 or TRBV12-4 with TRBJ1-2, with no clear D. The receptor was derived from a man in his 60s who had recovered from COVID-19. The sample consisted of PBMCs or T cells enriched from blood (not recorded which). The CDR3 sequence is CASSLGSRGGYTF. CDR3 nucleotides: TGTGCCAGCAGTTTAGGCTCGCGCGGGGGCTACACCTTC.